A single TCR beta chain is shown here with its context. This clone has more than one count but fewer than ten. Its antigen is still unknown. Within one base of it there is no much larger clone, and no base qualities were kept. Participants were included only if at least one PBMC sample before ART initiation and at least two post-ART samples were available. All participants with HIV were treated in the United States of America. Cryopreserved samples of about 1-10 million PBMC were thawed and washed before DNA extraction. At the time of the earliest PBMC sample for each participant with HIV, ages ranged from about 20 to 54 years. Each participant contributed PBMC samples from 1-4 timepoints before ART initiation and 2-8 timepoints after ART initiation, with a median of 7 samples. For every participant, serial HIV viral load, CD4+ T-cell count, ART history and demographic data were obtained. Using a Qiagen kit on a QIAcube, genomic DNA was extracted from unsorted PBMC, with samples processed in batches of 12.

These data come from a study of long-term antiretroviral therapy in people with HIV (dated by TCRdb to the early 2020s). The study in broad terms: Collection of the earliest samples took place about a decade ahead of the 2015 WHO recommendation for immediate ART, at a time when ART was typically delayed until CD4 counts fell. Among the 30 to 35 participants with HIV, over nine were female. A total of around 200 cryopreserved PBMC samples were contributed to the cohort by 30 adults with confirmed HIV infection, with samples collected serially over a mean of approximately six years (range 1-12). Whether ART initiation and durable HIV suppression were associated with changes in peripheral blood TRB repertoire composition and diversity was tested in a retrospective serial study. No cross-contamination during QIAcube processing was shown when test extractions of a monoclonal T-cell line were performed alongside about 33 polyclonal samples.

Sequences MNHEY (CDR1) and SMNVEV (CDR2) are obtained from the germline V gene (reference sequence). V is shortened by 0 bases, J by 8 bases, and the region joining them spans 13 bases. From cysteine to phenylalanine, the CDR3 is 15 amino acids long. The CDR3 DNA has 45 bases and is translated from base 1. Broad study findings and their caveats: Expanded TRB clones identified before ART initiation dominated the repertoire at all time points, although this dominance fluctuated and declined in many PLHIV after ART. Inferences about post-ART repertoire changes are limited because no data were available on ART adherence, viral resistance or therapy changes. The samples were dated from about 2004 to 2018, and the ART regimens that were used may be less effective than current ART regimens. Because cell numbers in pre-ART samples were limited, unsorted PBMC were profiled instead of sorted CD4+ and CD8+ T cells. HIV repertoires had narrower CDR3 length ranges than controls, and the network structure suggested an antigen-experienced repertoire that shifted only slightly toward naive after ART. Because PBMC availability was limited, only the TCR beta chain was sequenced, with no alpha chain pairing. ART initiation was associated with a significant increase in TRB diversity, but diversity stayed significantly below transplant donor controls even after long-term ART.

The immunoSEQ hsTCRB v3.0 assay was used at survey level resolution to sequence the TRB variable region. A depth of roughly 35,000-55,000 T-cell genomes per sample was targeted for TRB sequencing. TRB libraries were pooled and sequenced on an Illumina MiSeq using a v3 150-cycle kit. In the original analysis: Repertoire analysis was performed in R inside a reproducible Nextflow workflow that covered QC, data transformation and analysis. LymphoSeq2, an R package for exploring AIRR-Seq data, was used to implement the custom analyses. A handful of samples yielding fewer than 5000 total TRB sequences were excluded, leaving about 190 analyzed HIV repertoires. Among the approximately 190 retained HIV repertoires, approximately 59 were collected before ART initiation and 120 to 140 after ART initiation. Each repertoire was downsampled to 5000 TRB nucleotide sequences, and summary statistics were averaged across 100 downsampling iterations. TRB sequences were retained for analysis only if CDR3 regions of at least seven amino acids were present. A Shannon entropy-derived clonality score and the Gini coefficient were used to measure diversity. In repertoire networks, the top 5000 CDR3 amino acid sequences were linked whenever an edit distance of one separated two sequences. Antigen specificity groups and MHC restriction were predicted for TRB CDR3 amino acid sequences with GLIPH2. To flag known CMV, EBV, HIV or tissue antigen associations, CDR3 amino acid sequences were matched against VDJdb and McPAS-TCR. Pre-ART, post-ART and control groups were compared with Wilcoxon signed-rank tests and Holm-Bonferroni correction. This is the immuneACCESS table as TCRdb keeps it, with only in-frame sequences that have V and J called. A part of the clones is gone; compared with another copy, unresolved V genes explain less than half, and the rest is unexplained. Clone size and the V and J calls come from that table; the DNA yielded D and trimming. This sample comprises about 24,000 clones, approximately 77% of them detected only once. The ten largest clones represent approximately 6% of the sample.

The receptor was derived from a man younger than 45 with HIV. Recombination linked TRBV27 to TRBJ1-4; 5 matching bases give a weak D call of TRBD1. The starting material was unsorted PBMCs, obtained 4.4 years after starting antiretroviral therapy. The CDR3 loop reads CASSLSAGNYEKLFF. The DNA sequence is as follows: TGTGCCAGCAGTTTATCGGCAGGGAACTACGAAAAACTGTTTTTT. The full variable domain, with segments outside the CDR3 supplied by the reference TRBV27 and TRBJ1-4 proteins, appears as EAQVTQNPRYLITVTGKKLTVTCSQNMNHEYMSWYRQDPGLGLRQIYYSMNVEVTDKGDVPEGYKVSRKEKRNFPLILESPSPNQTSLYFCASSLSAGNYEKLFFGSGTQLSVL.